The source of this T cell receptor (beta chain) is a study of shared clonotypes between healthy human individuals (TCRdb year 2020). A note on the overall study: The cohort included a few men and a couple of women between 18 and 49 years of age. For each donor, three plates each were used for CD4 naive and CD4 memory, two plates were used for CD8 naive, and one plate was used for CD8 memory. The study deeply sequenced blood TCR repertoires of several healthy adults to estimate repertoire size and the extent of clonotype sharing between individuals. To increase sequencing depth and limit assay-specific biases, TCR repertoire library preparation and sequencing were carried out by different laboratories using diverse techniques. Leukapheresis yielded between about 0.85 and 10 billion PBMCs per donor.

About this clone: The specificity of this receptor is unknown. The record has no base qualities; no much larger clone is one base away.

Overall results and qualifications from the work: Pairwise subsampling indicated that sequencing depth was expected to affect the degree of clonotype sharing among donors. Compared with non-shared clonotypes, clonotypes shared by all four sorted-subset donors had higher generation probabilities. Because the study included only a small number of donors, the genetic and exposure-history diversity represented was limited. Rarefaction of sorted-subset datasets indicated incomplete sequencing despite the large sequencing depth. Across several donors, 5% to 6% of naive CD4, roughly 3.5% of naive CD8, 2.3% of memory CD4, and roughly 0.41% of memory CD8 clonotypes were shared. Naive subsets generally had larger estimated clonotype richness than memory subsets did. Only blood was sampled, and tissue TCR repertoires likely differ from those in blood.

V has 5 bases trimmed and J has 3 bases trimmed; junction bases matching no gene number 14. CDR1 SGHTA and CDR2 FQGTGA were looked up in the germline V gene. Reading from cysteine to phenylalanine, the CDR3 counts 20 amino acids. Of all the DNA, just the CDR3 is kept, 60 bases in frame from base 1. Healthy HIV-negative adults with no recently reported acute infections or vaccinations were included as donors. Every donor was a Caucasian adult residing in Nashville, Tennessee, USA. Magnetic negative selection was used to enrich CD4+ T cells, after which naive cells were positively selected on CD45RA and the negative fraction became the memory subset. Blood was obtained by leukapheresis, after which PBMCs were separated by Ficoll-Histopaque density gradient centrifugation and cryopreserved in liquid nitrogen vapor phase. Analytical flow cytometry was used to check the purity and quantity of each magnetically sorted T cell population. Each sorted fraction had its genomic DNA isolated and then quantified by UV absorbance on a Nanodrop 2000c.

Using the deep immunoSEQ assay, TCR CDR3 regions were amplified from genomic DNA by multiplex PCR. For each cell subset, the extracted genomic DNA was distributed evenly across all wells of several immunoSEQ 96-well plates, and each plate served as one replicate. For sorted subsets, approximately 0.2 ug of genomic DNA, equivalent to 25,000 to 30,000 T cell genomes, went into each replicate PCR. Purified libraries were measured with a Qubit 3.0 fluorometer, size-checked on a Bioanalyzer 2100, and measured again with the KAPA Library Quantification kit. Every immunoSEQ 96-well plate was sequenced on a separate single-read 150-cycle Illumina NextSeq 550 flow cell. The paper's processing steps were these. Because the immunoSEQ output held only junctional sequences and lacked quality scores, the filtering could not match the filtering applied to full-length reads. Sequences were annotated with PyIR, a Python wrapper for IgBLAST v1.9, and V/J genes and CDR3 were assigned using IMGT germline references. Any read was removed if the V/J assignment was weak (E-value above 1e-6), the CDR3 was missing, or the read contained stop codons, out-of-frame junctions, or ambiguous translated residues. V3J clonotypes were defined by identical inferred V gene, J gene, and CDR3 amino acid sequence. To compute the percentage overlap between repertoires, the number of shared unique clonotypes was divided by the size of the smaller repertoire. RTK rarefaction, the Chao1 estimator, and Recon v2.1 estimates of unobserved clonotypes were used to assess repertoire richness. Generation probabilities were computed with OLGA for all TCRbeta clonotypes obtained by the gDNA method from a few donors. TCRdb limited this immuneACCESS table to in-frame rearrangements with V and J called. A share of clones is missing; checked studies link under half to unresolved V genes, and the rest is unexplained. V and J calls and clone size follow that table, whereas D and trimming were derived from the DNA. The sample table contains over a million clones; only one count was recorded for 98% of them. 0.36% of the sample belongs to the ten largest clones.

The sequenced sample was naive CD4+ T cells sorted from blood. In the paper's terms, the cell subset or site label means: CD45RA+ positively selected. This clonotype originated in a man aged 30 to 39 in good health. The chain employs TRBV7-3 and TRBJ2-1; 15 nucleotides in the junction match TRBD2. The DNA is TGTGCCAGCAGCAACCGTCTCGGACTAGCGGGAGGGCCGGACTACAATGAGCAGTTCTTC. Its protein reads: CASSNRLGLAGGPDYNEQFF.